Below are 30 T cell receptor beta chains sequenced from a single sample in a study of beta chain features in type 1 diabetes. Expressed TCRB transcripts were sequenced after all isolated RNA was converted to cDNA. TCRdb's table, derived via immunoSEQ multiplex PCR, lists solely in-frame clones and lacks some. The sample shows about 240,000 clones, around 26% of them seen only once. The sequencing sample was made of central memory CD4+ T cells from blood. These receptors were obtained from a man aged 25 to 45 in good health.

The chain carries TRBV7-2 and TRBJ2-5; no definite D call. V lost 6 bases and J 1 base, leaving 9 bases between the germline ends. The germline V gene has CDR1 SGHTA and CDR2 FQGNSA. This CDR3 comprises 13 residues. The CDR3 is CASSGPGQETQYF. CDR3 in DNA: TGTGCCAGCAGTGGGCCAGGCCAAGAGACCCAGTACTTC.

The rearrangement joins TRBV6-5 to TRBJ1-6, with D tentatively TRBD1 (5 bases). This CDR3 comprises 14 residues. Germline-derived CDR1 and CDR2 are MNHEY and SVGAGI. The V end lost 6 bases, the J end lost 9 bases, and 15 bases lay between the germline ends. The CDR3 sequence: CASSREGRGSPLHF. The CDR3 nucleotides read TGTGCCAGCAGCCGAGAGGGGCGCGGTTCACCCCTCCACTTT.

About this clone itself: Within the sample, other DNA sequences also encode this same CDR3. This chain connects TRBV29-1 to TRBJ2-5; 9 bases agree with TRBD1. This CDR3 region has 12 residues. J lost 4 bases, V lost 3 bases, and 0 bases had no gene match. Germline assignment: CDR1 SQVTM and CDR2 ANQGSEA. Here the CDR3 DNA reads TGCAGCGTTGAGGACAGGGGAGAGACCCAGTACTTC. As protein: CSVEDRGETQYF.

The chain links TRBV2 to TRBJ2-3, with 9 nucleotides matching TRBD2. CDR1 is SNHLY and CDR2 is FYNNEI in the germline V gene. The junction had 9 bases not matched to a gene; V was cut back by 3 bases and J by 8 bases. CDR3 size: 15 residues. Written as DNA, the CDR3 is TGTGCCAGCAGTGATCTTGGCGGGGGGGCCAGTACGCAGTATTTT. Residues: CASSDLGGGASTQYF. The full variable domain, its missing parts supplied by reference TRBV2 and TRBJ2-3, is EPEVTQTPSHQVTQMGQEVILRCVPISNHLYFYWYRQILGQKVEFLVSFYNNEISEKSEIFDDQFSVERPDGSNFTLKIRSTKLEDSAMYFCASSDLGGGASTQYFGPGTRLTVL.

The V call is TRBV6-1, the J call TRBJ2-5; 10 bases fit TRBD1. This CDR3 is built from 14 residues. Losses at the gene ends were 4 bases for V and 6 bases for J; bases not matched to a gene: 5. Germline V CDR1 and CDR2: MNHNS, SASEGT. The CDR3: CASSVRDRGQTQYF. CDR3 bases: TGTGCCAGCAGTGTGCGGGACAGGGGTCAGACCCAGTACTTC.

The J gene is TRBJ2-7, the V gene TRBV21-1; TRBD2 was called by the table and not checked on the DNA. TRBV21-1 is a recognized pseudogene. This CDR3 comprises 14 residues. As DNA, the CDR3 is TGTGCCAGCAGCAAAAAGCGGCGCCGCTACGAGCAGTACTTC. Protein sequence: CASSKKRRRYEQYF.

This chain uses TRBV6-5 with TRBJ1-5, with a possible D match to TRBD1 (6 bases). V shed 9 bases and J shed 4 bases, with 13 bases lying between them. This CDR3 comprises 13 residues. CDR1 and CDR2 from the germline V gene are MNHEY and SVGAGI. The CDR3 protein is CASGGQQNQPQHF. Here the CDR3 DNA reads TGTGCCAGTGGGGGGCAGCAAAATCAGCCCCAGCATTTT.

V is TRBV29-1 and J is TRBJ1-1, with TRBD1 matching 7 bases. The CDR3 runs to 14 residues. Unmatched junction bases numbered 9, after V lost 7 bases and J lost 1 base. Germline V CDR1 and CDR2: SQVTM, ANQGSEA. The chain's CDR3 is CSAERQGRNTEAFF. CDR3 DNA: TGCAGCGCAGAAAGACAGGGCCGGAACACTGAAGCTTTCTTT.

This clone was detected a few times. The chain employs TRBV28 and TRBJ2-7; D gene uncertain. CDR3 length equals 11 residues. V was cut by 2 bases and J by 6 bases, with 5 bases left in between. CDR1 is MDHEN, CDR2 SYDVKM, per germline. The CDR3, as DNA: TGTGCCAGCAGTTTAAGTCTCGAGCAGTACTTC. This codes for CASSLSLEQYF.

CDR3 amino acids: CASSSGQRTRYNEQFF. CDR3 in DNA: TGTGCCAGCAGCTCGGGTCAGCGGACCCGTTACAATGAGCAGTTCTTC. This chain joins TRBV5-4 and TRBJ2-1; tentatively, D is TRBD2 (5 bases). Trimming pared 3 bases from V and 4 bases from J, leaving 17 bases between. The CDR3 sequence is 16 residues long. The germline V gene encodes CDR1 SGHNT and CDR2 YYREEE (reference sequence).

The chain has TRBV27 and TRBJ2-7; 10 bases line up with TRBD2. CDR3 length equals 17 residues. V was clipped by 5 bases and J by 2 bases; unmatched bases: 12. The germline gives CDR1 MNHEY, CDR2 SMNVEV (reference sequence). Here the CDR3 DNA reads TGTGCCAGCAGTCGAAGTAGCCCTAGCGGGGGCACCTACGAGCAGTACTTC. This encodes CASSRSSPSGGTYEQYF.

This clone was observed a handful of times. This likely came from a read error, as a far larger clone is one base away. The sample carries other DNA sequences with the same CDR3. The V and J genes are TRBV30 and TRBJ2-1; 8 bases fit TRBD2. CDR1 and CDR2 (germline): GTSNPN, SVGIG (reference sequence). J lost 8 bases, V lost 4 bases, and 10 bases had no gene match. The CDR3 is 14 residues long. The CDR3 DNA is TGTGCCTGGAACCTACTTAGCGGGGACGATGAGCAGTTCTTC. Its translation is CAWNLLSGDDEQFF.

V gene TRBV29-1 combines with J gene TRBJ2-3; D gene ambiguous. This CDR3 comprises 12 residues. Germline V lookup: CDR1 SQVTM, CDR2 ANQGSEA. The V gene lost 4 bases and the J gene lost 1 base, with 6 bases spanning the gap. CDR3 loop: CSVGPRTDTQYF. CDR3 nucleotides: TGCAGCGTTGGGCCCCGCACAGATACGCAGTATTTT.

The chain uses TRBV19 and TRBJ1-5; a possible D gene is TRBD1 (6 bases). The germline V gene encodes CDR1 LNHDA and CDR2 SQIVND (reference sequence). V lost 1 base to trimming and J lost 6 bases, with 19 bases between them. The CDR3 runs 17 residues. This CDR3 reads CASSIGVKQGFGQPQHF. CDR3 coding DNA: TGTGCCAGTAGTATAGGGGTTAAACAGGGATTTGGTCAGCCCCAGCATTTT. The full variable domain, completed using reference TRBV19 and TRBJ1-5, is DGGITQSPKYLFRKEGQNVTLSCEQNLNHDAMYWYRQDPGQGLRLIYYSQIVNDFQKGDIAEGYSVSREKKESFPLTVTSAQKNPTAFYLCASSIGVKQGFGQPQHFGDGTRLSIL.

The sample holds a few counts of this clone. The V and J genes are TRBV29-1 and TRBJ2-7; D is undetermined. Trimming removed 2 bases from V and 6 bases from J, with 8 bases in between. Germline V gene sequence: CDR1 SQVTM, CDR2 ANQGSEA. The CDR3 length is 11 residues. CDR3 nucleotide sequence: TGCAGCGTTGAATTGGTAGGCGAGCAGTACTTC. Its protein product is CSVELVGEQYF.

The chain uses TRBV7-9 and TRBJ2-1; 8 bases match TRBD2. The V and J ends lost 5 bases and 5 bases, in that order; junction bases with no gene match: 8. CDR1 is SEHNR, CDR2 FQNEAQ, per germline (reference sequence). The CDR3 sequence is 15 residues long. CDR3 protein: CASSPRGGQNNEQFF. CDR3 bases: TGTGCCAGCAGCCCACGGGGGGGCCAGAACAATGAGCAGTTCTTC.

This clone was observed a handful of times. The genes are TRBV30 and TRBJ2-7, with a possible D match to TRBD1 (6 bases). Germline-derived CDR1 and CDR2 are GTSNPN and SVGIG (reference sequence). The CDR3 consists of 16 residues. V gave up 3 bases and J gave up 3 bases, with 21 bases separating them. Here the CDR3 reads CAWSQQTAGTLYEQYF. The DNA of the CDR3 is TGTGCCTGGAGCCAACAAACCGCCGGGACACTCTACGAGCAGTACTTC.

This clone was counted between two and nine times. The CDR3 region has the DNA TGTGCCAGCAGCCAAGGGACAGCCTCCTACAATGAGCAGTTCTTC. It encodes CASSQGTASYNEQFF. This rearrangement joins TRBV7-8 to TRBJ2-1, with 7 bases aligning to TRBD1. CDR3 length equals 15 residues. Germline V lookup: CDR1 SGHVS, CDR2 FQNEAQ. V was clipped by 5 bases and J by 0 bases; unmatched bases: 4.

The chain joins TRBV2 to TRBJ2-1; 9 bases are shared with TRBD2. V gave up 7 bases and J gave up 10 bases; unmatched junction bases: 14. This CDR3 spans 15 amino acids. Germline values: CDR1 SNHLY, CDR2 FYNNEI. CDR3: CASTPGLAGRGEQFF. In DNA, the CDR3 is TGTGCCAGCACACCGGGACTAGCAGGGCGGGGCGAGCAGTTCTTC.

The chain uses TRBV9 and TRBJ2-1; D is undetermined. The V gene's germline CDR1 is SGDLS and CDR2 YYNGEE. The ends were cut back, 0 bases at V and 6 bases at J, with 13 bases in the middle. The CDR3 has 15 residues. The CDR3 DNA reads TGTGCCAGCAGCGTAGTCCCCCTTGGGCCCAATGAGCAGTTCTTC. It codes for CASSVVPLGPNEQFF.

As regards this clone: Other nucleotide sequences in the sample specify the same CDR3. The CDR3 coding sequence is TGTGCCTGGAGCCCGGACAGTAATCAGCCCCAGCATTTT. Encoded protein: CAWSPDSNQPQHF. The chain recombines TRBV30 with TRBJ1-5; D perhaps matches TRBD1 (6 bases). The V end lost 3 bases, the J end lost 4 bases, and 10 bases lay between the germline ends. The CDR3 runs 13 residues. The germline gives CDR1 GTSNPN, CDR2 SVGIG (reference sequence).

This clone has a handful of counts. V is TRBV19 and J is TRBJ1-6; no firm D call. The CDR3 has 14 amino acids. Germline assignment: CDR1 LNHDA and CDR2 SQIVND (reference sequence). Trimming shortened V by 7 bases and J by 8 bases, and 15 bases separated the two germline ends. The CDR3 DNA sequence: TGTGCCAGTACCCCCTCGGGGAGGTATTCACCCCTCCACTTT. It translates to CASTPSGRYSPLHF.

This clone was seen more than once but under ten times. The J gene is TRBJ2-6, the V gene TRBV4-2; D unresolved. Germline CDR1 LGHNA, CDR2 YNFKEQ. Between the trimmed V and J ends, which lost 0 bases and 4 bases, there was a span of 16 bases. This CDR3 comprises 18 residues. The CDR3 coding sequence is TGTGCCAGCAGCCAAGATTACACGGCCACTGGGGGGGCCAACGTCCTGACTTTC. It yields the protein CASSQDYTATGGANVLTF.

In its sample, this clone was seen many times. The chain is built from TRBV29-1 and TRBJ2-1, with a weak D call TRBD1 (6 bases). Trimming took off 7 bases at V and 9 bases at J, with 10 bases between the two ends. There are 10 residues in the CDR3. The germline V gene encodes CDR1 SQVTM and CDR2 ANQGSEA. The CDR3 DNA reads TGCAGCGGTGGACAGCGTGAGCAGTTCTTC. It is translated as CSGGQREQFF.

The V gene is TRBV28, the J gene TRBJ2-1, with D perhaps TRBD1 or TRBD2 (5 bases each). CDR1 is MDHEN and CDR2 is SYDVKM in the germline V gene. The V end lost 3 bases, the J end lost 4 bases, and 13 bases lay between the germline ends. The CDR3 has 15 amino acids. The CDR3 loop is CASSLTAGTYNEQFF. The CDR3, as DNA: TGTGCCAGCAGTTTGACGGCAGGGACGTACAATGAGCAGTTCTTC. The whole variable domain, filled in from reference TRBV28 and TRBJ2-1, reads DVKVTQSSRYLVKRTGEKVFLECVQDMDHENMFWYRQDPGLGLRLIYFSYDVKMKEKGDIPEGYSVSREKKERFSLILESASTNQTSMYLCASSLTAGTYNEQFFGPGTRLTVL.

This clone was counted between two and nine times. The genes are TRBV4-2 and TRBJ2-7; maybe TRBD2 (6 bases). The CDR3 totals 15 residues. The germline V gene has CDR1 LGHNA and CDR2 YNFKEQ. Deletions cut 0 bases from V and 9 bases from J, with 18 bases between. In DNA form, the CDR3 reads TGTGCCAGCAGCCAAGACAGGACTACCAATTTGAGGCAGTACTTC. This sequence encodes CASSQDRTTNLRQYF.

V is TRBV29-1 and J is TRBJ1-1; 7 nucleotides match TRBD1. The germline CDR1 and CDR2 sequences are SQVTM and ANQGSEA. CDR3 length: 14 amino acids. V gave up 3 bases and J gave up 3 bases; unmatched junction bases: 7. CDR3 nucleotides: TGCAGCGTTGAGGGCAGGGGGATTGACACTGAAGCTTTCTTT. It translates to CSVEGRGIDTEAFF.

In its sample, this clone was seen once. The same CDR3 can be traced to other DNA sequences in this sample. The V gene is TRBV18, the J gene TRBJ2-3, with no clear D. V was pared by 0 bases and J by 4 bases, with 2 bases between. This CDR3 has 12 amino acids. Germline V gene lookup returns CDR1 KGHSH and CDR2 LQKENI. CDR3 in amino acids: CASSPPADTQYF. The CDR3 DNA follows: TGTGCCAGCTCACCACCTGCAGATACGCAGTATTTT.

The chain has TRBV4-3 and TRBJ1-5, with D possibly TRBD1 on 6 matching bases. V shed 0 bases and J shed 7 bases, with 10 bases lying between them. Germline CDR1 is LGHNA and CDR2 is YSLEER. The CDR3 is 14 residues long. CDR3 in amino acids: CASSQDIGGQPQHF. CDR3 bases: TGCGCCAGCAGCCAAGATATCGGGGGCCAGCCCCAGCATTTT.

This clone was seen more than once but under ten times. The J gene is TRBJ2-1, the V gene TRBV7-9, with 8 bases lining up with TRBD1. V was clipped by 4 bases and J by 7 bases; unmatched bases: 6. Germline V gene data show CDR1 as SEHNR and CDR2 as FQNEAQ (reference sequence). This CDR3 is built from 14 residues. The CDR3 protein is CASSSLTGENEQFF. The CDR3 DNA is TGTGCCAGCAGCTCTTTGACAGGGGAGAATGAGCAGTTCTTC.